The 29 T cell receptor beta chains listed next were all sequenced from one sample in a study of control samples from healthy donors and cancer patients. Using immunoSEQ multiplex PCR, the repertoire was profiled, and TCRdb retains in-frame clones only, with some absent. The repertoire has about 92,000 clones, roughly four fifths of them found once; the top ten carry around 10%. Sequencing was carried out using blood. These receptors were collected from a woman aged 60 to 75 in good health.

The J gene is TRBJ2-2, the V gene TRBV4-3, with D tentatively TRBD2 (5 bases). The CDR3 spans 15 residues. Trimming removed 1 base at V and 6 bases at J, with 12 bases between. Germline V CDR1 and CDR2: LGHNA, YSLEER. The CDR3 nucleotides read TGCGCCAGCAGCCAAGCCCACCTCGGGGCCGGGGAGCTGTTTTTT. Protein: CASSQAHLGAGELFF.

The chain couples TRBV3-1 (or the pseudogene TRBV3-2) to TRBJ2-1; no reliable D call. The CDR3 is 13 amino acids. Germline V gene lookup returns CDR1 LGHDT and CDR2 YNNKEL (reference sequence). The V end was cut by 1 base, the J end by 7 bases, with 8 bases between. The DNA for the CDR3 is TGTGCCAGCAGCCAAGTGACTCAGAATGAGCAGTTCTTC. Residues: CASSQVTQNEQFF.

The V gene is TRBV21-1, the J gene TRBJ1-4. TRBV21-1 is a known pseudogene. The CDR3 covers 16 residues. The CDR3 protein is CASSRSGGGGGEKLFF. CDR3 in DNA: TGTGCCAGCTCACGAAGCGGCGGGGGCGGGGGTGAAAAACTGTTTTTT.

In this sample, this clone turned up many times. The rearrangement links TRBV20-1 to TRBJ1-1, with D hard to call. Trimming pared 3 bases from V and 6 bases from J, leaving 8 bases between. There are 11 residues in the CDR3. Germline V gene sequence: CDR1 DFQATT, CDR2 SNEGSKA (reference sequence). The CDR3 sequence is CSARTGAEAFF. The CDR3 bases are TGCAGTGCTAGGACGGGAGCTGAAGCTTTCTTT.

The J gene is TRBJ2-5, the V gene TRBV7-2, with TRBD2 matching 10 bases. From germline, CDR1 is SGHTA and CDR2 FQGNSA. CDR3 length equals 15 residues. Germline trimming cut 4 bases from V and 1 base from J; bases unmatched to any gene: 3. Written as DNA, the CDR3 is TGTGCCAGCAGCTACCTAGCGGGGGCCCAAGAGACCCAGTACTTC. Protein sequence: CASSYLAGAQETQYF.

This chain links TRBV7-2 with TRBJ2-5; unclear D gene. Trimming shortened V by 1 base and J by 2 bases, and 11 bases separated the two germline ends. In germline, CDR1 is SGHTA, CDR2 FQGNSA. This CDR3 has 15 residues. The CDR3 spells CASSLVRLPQETQYF. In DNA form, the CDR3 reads TGTGCCAGCAGCTTAGTCCGATTGCCACAAGAGACCCAGTACTTC. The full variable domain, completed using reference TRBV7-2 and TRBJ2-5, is GAGVSQSPSNKVTEKGKDVELRCDPISGHTALYWYRQSLGQGLEFLIYFQGNSAPDKSGLPSDRFSAERTGGSVSTLTIQRTQQEDSAVYLCASSLVRLPQETQYFGPGTRLLVL.

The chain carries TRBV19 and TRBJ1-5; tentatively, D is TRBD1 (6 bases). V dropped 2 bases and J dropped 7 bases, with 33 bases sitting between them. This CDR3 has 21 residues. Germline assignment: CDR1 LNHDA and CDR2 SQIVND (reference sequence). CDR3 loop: CASSITIPGQGSGSIAQPQHF. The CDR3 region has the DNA TGTGCCAGTAGTATAACAATTCCTGGGCAGGGGAGCGGTAGCATCGCCCAGCCCCAGCATTTT.

The CDR3 coding sequence is TGTGCCACCAGTGAAACGACTAGCGGGGGCGAGCTGTTTTTT. Amino acid sequence: CATSETTSGGELFF. This chain links TRBV24-1 with TRBJ2-2; the match to TRBD2 covers 12 bases. The CDR3 sequence is 14 residues long. Trimming removed 4 bases from V and 11 bases from J; junction bases left unmatched: 4. CDR1 is KGHDR and CDR2 is SFDVKD in the germline V gene.

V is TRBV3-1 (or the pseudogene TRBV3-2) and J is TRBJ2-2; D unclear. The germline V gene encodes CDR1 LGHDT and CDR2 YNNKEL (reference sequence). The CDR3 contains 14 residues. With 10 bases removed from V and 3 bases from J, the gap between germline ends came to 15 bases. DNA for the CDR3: TGTGCCACCCGGAATAAGGCGCACACCGGGGAGCTGTTTTTT. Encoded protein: CATRNKAHTGELFF.

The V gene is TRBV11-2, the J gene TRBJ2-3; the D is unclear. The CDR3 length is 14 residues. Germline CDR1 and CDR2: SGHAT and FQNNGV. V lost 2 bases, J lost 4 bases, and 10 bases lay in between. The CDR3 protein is CASSLLGFADTQYF. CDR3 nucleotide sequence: TGTGCCAGCAGCTTACTAGGGTTCGCAGATACGCAGTATTTT.

The CDR3 loop is CASSTSGRVRFF. The CDR3, as DNA: TGCGCCAGCAGCACTAGCGGGAGGGTGCGCTTCTTC. The V call is TRBV5-1, the J call TRBJ2-1, with 13 positions matching TRBD2. V shed 4 bases and J 16 bases; nucleotides not matched to a gene: 5. The CDR3 loop spans 12 amino acids. Germline V gives CDR1 SGHRS, CDR2 YFSETQ.

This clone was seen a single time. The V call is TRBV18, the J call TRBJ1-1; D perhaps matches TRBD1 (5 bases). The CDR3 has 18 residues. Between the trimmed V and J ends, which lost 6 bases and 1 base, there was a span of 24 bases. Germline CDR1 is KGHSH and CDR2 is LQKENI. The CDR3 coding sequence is TGTGCCAGCTCTGCCGGGACCTACACCTTCCAGTCGAACACTGAAGCTTTCTTT. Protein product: CASSAGTYTFQSNTEAFF.

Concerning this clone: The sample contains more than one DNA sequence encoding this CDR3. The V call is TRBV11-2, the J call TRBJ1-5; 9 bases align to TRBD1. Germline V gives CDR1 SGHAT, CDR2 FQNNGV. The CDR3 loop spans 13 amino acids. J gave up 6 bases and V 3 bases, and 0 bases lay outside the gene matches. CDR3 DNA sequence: TGTGCCAGCAGCTTGGACAGGGGTCAGCCCCAGCATTTT. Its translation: CASSLDRGQPQHF.

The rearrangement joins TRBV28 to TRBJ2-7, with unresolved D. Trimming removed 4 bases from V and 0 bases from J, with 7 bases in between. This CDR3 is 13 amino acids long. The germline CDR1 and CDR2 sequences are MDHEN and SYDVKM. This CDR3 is CASSYVNSYEQYF. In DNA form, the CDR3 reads TGTGCCAGCAGTTACGTAAACTCCTACGAGCAGTACTTC.

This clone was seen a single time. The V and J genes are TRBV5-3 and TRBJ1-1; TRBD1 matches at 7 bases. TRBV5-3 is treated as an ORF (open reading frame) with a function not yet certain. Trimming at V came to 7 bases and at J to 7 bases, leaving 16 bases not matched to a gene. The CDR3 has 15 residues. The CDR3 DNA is TGTGCCAGAGTACAGGGGTGCAGGGTTAGGGTTGAAGCTTTCTTT. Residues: CARVQGCRVRVEAFF.

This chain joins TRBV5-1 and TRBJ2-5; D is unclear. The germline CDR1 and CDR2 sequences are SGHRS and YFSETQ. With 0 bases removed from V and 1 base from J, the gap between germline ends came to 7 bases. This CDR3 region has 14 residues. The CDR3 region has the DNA TGCGCCAGCAGCTTGGGGTCAATCCAAGAGACCCAGTACTTC. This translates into CASSLGSIQETQYF.

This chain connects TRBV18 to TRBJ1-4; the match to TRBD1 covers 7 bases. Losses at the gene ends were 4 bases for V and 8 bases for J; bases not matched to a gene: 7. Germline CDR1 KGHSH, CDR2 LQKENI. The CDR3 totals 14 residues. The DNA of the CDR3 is TGTGCCAGCTCACTCGGGACAGTGGAGGAAAAACTGTTTTTT. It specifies CASSLGTVEEKLFF.

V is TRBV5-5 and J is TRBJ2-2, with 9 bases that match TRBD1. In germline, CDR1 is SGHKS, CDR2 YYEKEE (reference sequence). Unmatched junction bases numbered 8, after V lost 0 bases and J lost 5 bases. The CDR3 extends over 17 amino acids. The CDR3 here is CASSLGPDRGGTGELFF. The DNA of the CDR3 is TGTGCCAGCAGCTTGGGACCGGACAGGGGTGGGACCGGGGAGCTGTTTTTT.

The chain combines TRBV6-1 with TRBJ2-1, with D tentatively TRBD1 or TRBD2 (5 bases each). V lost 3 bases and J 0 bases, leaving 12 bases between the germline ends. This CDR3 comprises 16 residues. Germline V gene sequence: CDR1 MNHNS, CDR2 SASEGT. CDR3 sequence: CASSEAGAYSYNEQFF. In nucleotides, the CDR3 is TGTGCCAGCAGTGAGGCCGGGGCCTACTCCTACAATGAGCAGTTCTTC.

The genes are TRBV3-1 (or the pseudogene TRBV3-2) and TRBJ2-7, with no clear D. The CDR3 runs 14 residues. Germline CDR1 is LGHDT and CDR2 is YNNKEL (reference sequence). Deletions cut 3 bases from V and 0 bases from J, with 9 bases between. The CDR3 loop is CASSQDPSSYEQYF. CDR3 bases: TGTGCCAGCAGCCAGGACCCCAGCTCCTACGAGCAGTACTTC.

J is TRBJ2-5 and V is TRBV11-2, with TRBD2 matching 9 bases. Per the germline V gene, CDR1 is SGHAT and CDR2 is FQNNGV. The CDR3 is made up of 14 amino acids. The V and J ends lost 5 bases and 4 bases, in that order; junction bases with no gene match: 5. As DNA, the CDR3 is TGTGCCAGCAGCCCTGGGACTAGCTCAGAGACCCAGTACTTC. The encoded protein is CASSPGTSSETQYF.

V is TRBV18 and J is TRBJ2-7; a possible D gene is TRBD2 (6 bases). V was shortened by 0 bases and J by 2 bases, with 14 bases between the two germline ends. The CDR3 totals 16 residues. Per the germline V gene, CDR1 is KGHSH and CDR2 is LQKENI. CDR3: CASSPPIRDWTYEQYF. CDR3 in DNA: TGTGCCAGCTCACCACCGATAAGGGACTGGACCTACGAGCAGTACTTC.

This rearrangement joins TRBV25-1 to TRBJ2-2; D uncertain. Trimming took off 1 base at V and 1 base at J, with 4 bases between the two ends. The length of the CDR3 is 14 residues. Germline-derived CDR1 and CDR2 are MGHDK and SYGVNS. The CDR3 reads CASSESGNTGELFF. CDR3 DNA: TGTGCCAGCAGTGAATCAGGGAACACCGGGGAGCTGTTTTTT.

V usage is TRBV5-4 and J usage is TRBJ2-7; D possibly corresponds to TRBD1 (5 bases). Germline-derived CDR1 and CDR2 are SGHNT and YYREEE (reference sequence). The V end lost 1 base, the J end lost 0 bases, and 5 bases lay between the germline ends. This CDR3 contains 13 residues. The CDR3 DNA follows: TGTGCCAGCAGCTTGCAGGGCTCCTACGAGCAGTACTTC. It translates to CASSLQGSYEQYF.

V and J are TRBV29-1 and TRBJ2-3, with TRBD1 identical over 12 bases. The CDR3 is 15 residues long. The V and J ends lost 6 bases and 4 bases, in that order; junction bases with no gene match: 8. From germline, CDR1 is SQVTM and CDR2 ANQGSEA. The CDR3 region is CSVAGRDRGPDTQYF. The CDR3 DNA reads TGCAGCGTGGCGGGACGGGACAGGGGGCCAGATACGCAGTATTTT.

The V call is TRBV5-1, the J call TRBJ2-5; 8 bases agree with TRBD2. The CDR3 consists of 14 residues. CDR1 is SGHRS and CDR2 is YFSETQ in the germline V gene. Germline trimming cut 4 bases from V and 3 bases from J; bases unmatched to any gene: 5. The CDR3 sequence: CASSDSGLEETQYF. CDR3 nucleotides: TGCGCCAGCAGCGACTCGGGACTAGAAGAGACCCAGTACTTC.

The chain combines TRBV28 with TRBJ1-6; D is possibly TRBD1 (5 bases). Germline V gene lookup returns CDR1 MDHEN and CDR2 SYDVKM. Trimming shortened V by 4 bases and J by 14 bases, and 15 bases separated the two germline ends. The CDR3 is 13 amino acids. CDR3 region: CASSSQQGFTLHF. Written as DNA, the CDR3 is TGTGCCAGCAGTTCTCAGCAGGGTTTCACCCTCCACTTT.

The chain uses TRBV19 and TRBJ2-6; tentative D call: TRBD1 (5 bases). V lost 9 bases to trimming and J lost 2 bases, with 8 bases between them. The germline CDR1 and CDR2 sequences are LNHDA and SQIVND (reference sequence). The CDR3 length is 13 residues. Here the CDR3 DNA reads TGTGCCAGCAAAGGGGCTGGGGCCAACGTCCTGACTTTC. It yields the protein CASKGAGANVLTF.

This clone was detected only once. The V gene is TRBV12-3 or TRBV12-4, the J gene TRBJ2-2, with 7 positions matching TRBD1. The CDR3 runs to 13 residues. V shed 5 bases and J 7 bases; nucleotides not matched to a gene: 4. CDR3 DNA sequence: TGTGCCAGCAGTCTACAGGGGTACGGGGAGCTGTTTTTT. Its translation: CASSLQGYGELFF.